This record concerns one T cell receptor (beta chain) sequence. Assay used: immunoSEQ multiplex PCR; TCRdb lists only in-frame clones, some missing. The sample includes 140,000 or so clones, about 88% seen only once; the top ten take 12%. This record comes from a study of radiation and T cells in renal cell carcinoma. The time point denotes: baseline pretreatment blood. Treatment indicated: 15 Gy SBRT to primary tumor, nephrectomy 4 weeks later. This renal cell carcinoma was of the clear cell type. V was clipped by 5 bases and J by 8 bases, with 15 bases between them. The CDR3 extends over 14 amino acids. Germline CDR1 SNHLY, CDR2 FYNNEI.

V is TRBV2 and J is TRBJ1-4; D is perhaps TRBD1 (5 bases). The clonotype was recovered from a woman in her forties or fifties with renal cell carcinoma. The sample was blood, taken from a patient whose treatment included radiotherapy and nephrectomy. The CDR3 bases are TGTGCCAGCAGTAAACTCACTCAGGGCGAAAAACTGTTTTTT. It yields the protein CASSKLTQGEKLFF.